This passage covers 15 T cell receptor beta chains from one sample sequenced in a study of molecular identifiers for immune sequencing clone quantification. Using its own MiXCR run on the PCR reads, TCRdb lists one record per CDR3 protein. This table has approximately 670,000 distinct CDR3 sequences, 20% appearing once. Specimen: naive CD8+ T cells from blood, with Jurkat cell RNA spiked in. As to subset: FACS-sorted CD8+CD4-CCR7+CD45RA+ naive T cells. The receptor set was obtained from a human donor in good health. Some libraries in this study had Jurkat cell RNA spiked in.

This clonotype was seen a few times. The chain links TRBV6-1 to TRBJ2-1, with 11 bases identical to TRBD2. The CDR3 covers 16 residues. V shed 6 bases and J 8 bases; nucleotides not matched to a gene: 12. CDR1 and CDR2 (germline): MNHNS, SASEGT. The CDR3 DNA follows: TGTGCCAGCAGGATTAGCGGGGGGGCCTCGAGGTATGAGCAGTTCTTC. This codes for CASRISGGASRYEQFF.

The chain links TRBV6-1 to TRBJ2-7, with D unclear. V lost 4 bases to trimming and J lost 3 bases, with 13 bases between them. This CDR3 region has 14 residues. Germline CDR1 is MNHNS and CDR2 is SASEGT. The CDR3 spells CASSGNPGLYEQYF. For the CDR3, the DNA is TGTGCCAGCAGTGGCAACCCAGGCCTCTACGAGCAGTACTTC.

The table lists this clonotype with many counts. The chain links TRBV21-1 to TRBJ2-6. TRBV21-1 is flagged as a pseudogene. This CDR3 is 17 amino acids long. Here the CDR3 reads CASSKAFWHSGANVLTF. The CDR3 nucleotides read TGTGCCAGCAGCAAAGCGTTTTGGCATTCTGGGGCCAACGTCCTGACTTTC.

This clonotype was counted ten times or more. The V and J genes are TRBV6-5 and TRBJ1-1, with D hard to call. The CDR3 is 16 amino acids. Germline CDR1 is MNHEY and CDR2 is SVGAGI. V lost 8 bases and J lost 6, with 25 bases in between. CDR3 nucleotide sequence: TGTGCCAGCTCCGAAAGGGTCCCCCACATTGGGGCTGAAGCTTTCTTT. This sequence encodes CASSERVPHIGAEAFF.

The table lists this clonotype with many counts. V usage is TRBV6-2 or TRBV6-3 and J usage is TRBJ2-5, with D possibly being TRBD2 (7 bases). Trimming took off 6 bases at V and 5 bases at J, with 16 bases between the two ends. CDR3 size: 14 residues. The germline CDR1 and CDR2 sequences are MNHEY and SVGEGT. This chain's CDR3 is CASRTGGAGETQYF. The CDR3 DNA reads as TGTGCCAGCAGGACTGGGGGGGCCGGCGAGACCCAGTACTTC.

This clonotype was seen a few times. The chain employs TRBV4-3 and TRBJ2-2, with 16 bases matching TRBD2. Trimming removed 0 bases from V and 4 bases from J; junction bases left unmatched: 5. CDR1 and CDR2 (germline): LGHNA, YSLEER. The CDR3 is 19 residues long. The CDR3 nucleotides read TGCGCCAGCAGCCAAGAAGGGACTAGCGGGAGGGGATTCACCGGGGAGCTGTTTTTT. It translates to CASSQEGTSGRGFTGELFF.

This clonotype was detected only a few times. CDR3 coding DNA: TGCAGTGCTAGAGATCCCCCAAGGGGAGGGGAGACCCAGTACTTC. Encoded protein: CSARDPPRGGETQYF. V gene TRBV20-1 combines with J gene TRBJ2-5; 7 positions match TRBD2. The CDR3 contains 15 residues. V shed 0 bases and J 5 bases; nucleotides not matched to a gene: 9. Germline V lookup: CDR1 DFQATT, CDR2 SNEGSKA (reference sequence).

As to this clonotype: A much larger clone sits a single nucleotide away, making a read error possible. Since no conserved phenylalanine or tryptophan closes the CDR3, a read error is the likely cause. The rearrangement uses TRBV10-3 and TRBJ2-7; TRBD2 agrees at 8 bases. The ends lost 3 bases at V and 2 bases at J; junction bases unmatched: 3. The CDR3 is 14 amino acids. CDR1 is ENHRY, CDR2 SYGVKD, per germline. CDR3: CAISESGGTYEQYS. CDR3 in DNA: TGTGCCATCAGTGAAAGCGGGGGTACCTACGAGCAGTACTCC.

This clonotype was found many times. The chain is built from TRBV2 and TRBJ2-1; weak D call: TRBD2 (6 bases). This CDR3 is 15 amino acids long. Trimming took 1 base from V and 2 from J, leaving 9 bases between them. Per the germline V gene, CDR1 is SNHLY and CDR2 is FYNNEI. As DNA, the CDR3 is TGTGCCAGCAGTGAAGGTTCTAGCGCCTACAATGAGCAGTTCTTC. It encodes CASSEGSSAYNEQFF.

This clonotype was seen ten or more times. This chain links TRBV24-1 with TRBJ2-7, with D possibly being TRBD1 (7 bases). Germline V gene lookup returns CDR1 KGHDR and CDR2 SFDVKD. The V end was cut by 4 bases, the J end by 5 bases, with 17 bases between. The CDR3 runs to 15 residues. The CDR3 nucleotides are TGTGCCACCAGTGACATCAGACAGGGAGGCGACGAGCAGTACTTC. It specifies CATSDIRQGGDEQYF.

This clonotype was observed at least ten times. V gene TRBV7-9 combines with J gene TRBJ2-4, with 11 bases lining up with TRBD2. CDR3 length equals 13 residues. The germline gives CDR1 SEHNR, CDR2 FQNEAQ (reference sequence). V lost 4 bases to trimming and J lost 16 bases; unmatched junction nucleotides: 9. CDR3 nucleotide sequence: TGTGCCAGCAGCTCAGGGGGACTAGCGGATCACTACTTC. Residues: CASSSGGLADHYF.

This clonotype was counted only a few times. J is TRBJ2-2 and V is TRBV30; D is perhaps TRBD2 (5 bases). CDR1 and CDR2 from the germline V gene are GTSNPN and SVGIG (reference sequence). There are 16 residues in the CDR3. Trimming left V 2 bases short and J 7 bases short, with 20 bases between. In DNA form, the CDR3 reads TGTGCCTGGAGTCCAAGGTCTCGCGGGTTTATCGGGGAGCTGTTTTTT. Translating it yields CAWSPRSRGFIGELFF.

This clonotype has ten or more counts. V and J are TRBV6-5 and TRBJ1-2; D possibly corresponds to TRBD1 (5 bases). The CDR3 is 13 amino acids. In germline, CDR1 is MNHEY, CDR2 SVGAGI. Trimming left V 7 bases short and J 3 bases short, with 12 bases between. In DNA, the CDR3 is TGTGCCAGCAAACCTGACAGAGACTATGGCTACACCTTC. This codes for CASKPDRDYGYTF.

The sample holds many counts of this clonotype. J is TRBJ1-2 and V is TRBV5-6; 7 nucleotides align to TRBD1. The CDR3 runs 13 residues. V shed 5 bases and J 5 bases; nucleotides not matched to a gene: 6. The V gene's germline CDR1 is SGHDT and CDR2 YYEEEE. The CDR3 DNA follows: TGTGCCAGCAGAAGGGACAGTAGTTATGGCTACACCTTC. Translation gives CASRRDSSYGYTF.

This clonotype showed up many times. This sequence joins TRBV4-1 and TRBJ2-3; 9 nucleotides align to TRBD2. The CDR3 loop spans 17 amino acids. V shed 0 bases and J 2 bases; nucleotides not matched to a gene: 6. Germline CDR1 and CDR2: MGHRA and YSYEKL. The CDR3 DNA is TGCGCCAGCAGCCAAGATCAAGCTAGCGGGGTCACAGATACGCAGTATTTT. Translation gives CASSQDQASGVTDTQYF.